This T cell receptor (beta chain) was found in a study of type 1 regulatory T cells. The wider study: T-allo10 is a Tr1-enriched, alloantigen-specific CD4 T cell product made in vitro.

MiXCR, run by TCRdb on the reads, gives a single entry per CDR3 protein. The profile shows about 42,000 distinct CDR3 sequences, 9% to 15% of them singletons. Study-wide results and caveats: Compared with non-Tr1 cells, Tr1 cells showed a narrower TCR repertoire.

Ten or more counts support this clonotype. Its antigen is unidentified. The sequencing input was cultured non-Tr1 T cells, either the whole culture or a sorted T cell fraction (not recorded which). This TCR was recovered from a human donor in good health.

The CDR3, as DNA: TGTGCCAGCTCACCAGAAGGGGGCTTCCAGCCCCAGCATTTT. It yields the protein CASSPEGGFQPQHF. The chain links TRBV18 to TRBJ1-5; 7 bases line up with TRBD1. This CDR3 contains 14 residues. The junction had 5 bases not matched to a gene; V was cut back by 2 bases and J by 7 bases. CDR1 is KGHSH, CDR2 LQKENI, per germline.